This is a list of T cell receptor beta chains from one sample in a study of cytotoxic CD8 clonotypes in ibrutinib-treated CLL. Generated by immunoSEQ multiplex PCR, the TCRdb table keeps only in-frame clones and is missing some. Here the sample spans around 250,000 clones, 70% being singletons. The sample in question was PBMCs, obtained after 24 months of ibrutinib treatment. These receptors were obtained from a human donor with chronic lymphocytic leukemia. Each CDR3 is given with its conserved first and last residue. Fields, in order: V gene, CDR3 protein.

V: TRBV7-2; CDR3: CASSLSPATGTSGYTF
V: TRBV6-5; CDR3: CASRISAGANVLTF
V: TRBV5-1; CDR3: CASSGGADQPQHF
V: TRBV27; CDR3: CASSLYLGNNEQFF
V: TRBV7-9; CDR3: CASSLAYGAYGYTF
V: TRBV14; CDR3: CASSQFGTGSHEQYF
V: TRBV5-1; CDR3: CASSLDPGTNYGYTF
V: TRBV30; CDR3: CAWSGGDTQYF
V: TRBV6-6; CDR3: CASRMGLAGSYEQYF
V: TRBV14; CDR3: CASSQVGFWEQYF
V: TRBV9; CDR3: CASSPRGQSWNEQFF
V: TRBV4-3; CDR3: CASSPRRGGYEQYF
V: TRBV11-3; CDR3: CASSLLGGKGVGELFF
V: TRBV6-6; CDR3: CASSWGQGEGAFF
V: TRBV4-1; CDR3: CASSQEAGEYSYNEQFF
V: TRBV7-9; CDR3: CASSQRTGGKGEQYF
V: TRBV9; CDR3: CASSVVPGSEKLFF
V: TRBV28; CDR3: CASSSRWEQYF
V: TRBV6-6; CDR3: CASSHNNEQFF
V: TRBV4-1; CDR3: CASSQGLADNEQFF
V: TRBV27; CDR3: CASSLERWGGDTQYF
V: TRBV4-2; CDR3: CASSQQLGSYEQYF
V: TRBV5-1; CDR3: CATSTGDTDTQYF
V: TRBV7-8; CDR3: CASSPWTSSHNEQFF
V: TRBV15; CDR3: CATSRPRQGAEAFF
V: TRBV7-3; CDR3: CASSLGQPSTDTQYF
V: TRBV29-1; CDR3: CSAVKDRAAYEQYF
V: TRBV30; CDR3: CAWSVLTSGRALF
V: TRBV28; CDR3: CASSLDLAGGTDTQYF
V: TRBV5-1; CDR3: CASSLTGSTYNEQFF
V: TRBV28; CDR3: CASGTGGFGETQYF
V: TRBV11-2; CDR3: CASSLDSYNEQFF
V: TRBV7-7; CDR3: CASSLVRVAIYNEQFF
V: TRBV5-1; CDR3: CASHIGLAGVVYEQYF
V: TRBV2; CDR3: CASNPAASGSYTQYF
V: TRBV20-1; CDR3: CSAGAGYEQYF
V: TRBV30; CDR3: CAWRPGTEDGYTF
V: TRBV5-6; CDR3: CASSLDRTQYF
V: TRBV29-1; CDR3: CSVLGTGGIGEAFF
V: TRBV27; CDR3: CASSPTGAYGYTF
V: TRBV7-9; CDR3: CASSLKQGANTEAFF
V: TRBV7-9; CDR3: CASSLEGRTTEQYF
V: TRBV28; CDR3: CASSSQREGTYEQYF
V: TRBV5-1; CDR3: CASSSVYNEQFF
V: TRBV6-5; CDR3: CASSPVDAGELFF
V: TRBV6-1; CDR3: CASTLAGTDTQYF
V: TRBV28; CDR3: CASRPDYNEQFF
V: TRBV29-1; CDR3: CSVKPSGHNEQFF
V: TRBV7-2; CDR3: CASSWQGGPKDEQFF
V: TRBV7-8; CDR3: CASTPLGSSSGNTIYF
V: TRBV27; CDR3: CASRNRWGTGELFF
V: TRBV6-1; CDR3: CAMRTGAPNYGYTF
V: TRBV28; CDR3: CASSPSPVPEQYF
V: TRBV7-2; CDR3: CASSLGQGEYYGYTF
V: TRBV9; CDR3: CASSAGTEINQPQHF